Here is one T cell receptor beta chain with its context. Time point reported: patch test 2, 6 weeks after DPC sensitization. Treatment indicated: therapeutic diphenylcyclopropenone sensitization with weekly scalp DPC. These data originate in a study of human T cells and chemical hapten exposure. CDR1 and CDR2 from the germline V gene are MNHEY and SVGEGT. Deletions cut 7 bases from V and 9 bases from J, with 16 bases between. The CDR3 is 13 residues long. TCRdb fed the RACE reads into MiXCR, producing one record per CDR3 protein. Found here are approximately 84,000 distinct CDR3 sequences, 9.5% to 13% of them singletons; the top ten hold 2% to 3%.

The specimen was whole blood, collected in connection with sensitization to the hapten diphenylcyclopropenone (DPC). This sequence was found in a woman in her 30s with alopecia areata. Some clones in this sample may be carry-over from other donors' samples. The chain has TRBV6-2 or TRBV6-3 and TRBJ2-1; D gene unclear. The CDR3 reads CASTGDHVGEQFF. DNA of the CDR3: TGTGCCAGCACCGGTGACCATGTTGGTGAGCAGTTCTTC.